This TCR beta chain was sequenced for a study of pediatric ulcerative colitis. As concerns this clone: Antigen unknown.

Study-level results: A couple of patients' blood samples yielded substantially fewer templates. Compared with controls, ulcerative colitis showed greater blood-rectum clone sharing. All ulcerative colitis patients, but no controls, carried two rectal clonotypes.

At colonoscopy, a blood sample was also collected. This CDR3 comprises 16 residues. V lost 1 base to trimming and J lost 2 bases; unmatched junction nucleotides: 5. The germline CDR1 and CDR2 sequences are SGHVS and FNYEAQ. Some clones are missing from TCRdb's copy, which holds only in-frame ones; the method was immunoSEQ multiplex PCR. The profile shows about 64,000 clones, approximately 87% of them singletons. V is TRBV7-6 and J is TRBJ2-7; the match to TRBD1 covers 10 bases. Sequencing was done on a sample of blood. This sequence was found in a boy aged 5 to 17 with severe ulcerative colitis. Here the CDR3 DNA reads TGTGCCAGCAGCTTAGAGTCGGGGACAGGGGCCTACGAGCAGTACTTC. Translation: CASSLESGTGAYEQYF.